The 6 T cell receptor beta chains given below trace back to one sample, sequenced in a study of CD8+ T cells in alopecia areata. Sequencing relied on a cDNA template that was reverse transcribed from extracted RNA. Sequencing was performed with immunoSEQ multiplex PCR; in TCRdb, only in-frame clones are kept and a portion is missing. The sample has fewer than 250,000 clones; around 62% are singletons. Here the sequenced sample was CD4+ T cells sorted from blood, taken at week 0. Receptors originate from a human donor with alopecia areata.

This clone showed up just a few times. The V gene is TRBV4-1, the J gene TRBJ2-1, with D possibly being TRBD1 (7 bases). With 2 bases removed from V and 13 bases from J, the gap between germline ends came to 12 bases. The CDR3 is 12 residues long. CDR1 and CDR2 from the germline V gene are MGHRA and YSYEKL. The CDR3, as DNA: TGCGCCAGCAGCCAATTTGGAGGGGGCCAGTTCTTC. Translating gives CASSQFGGGQFF.

This rearrangement joins TRBV9 to TRBJ2-5, with 10 bases aligning to TRBD2. CDR1 SGDLS and CDR2 YYNGEE come from the germline V gene. The CDR3 has 17 amino acids. J was trimmed by 3 bases and V by 3 bases; bases with no gene match: 11. The CDR3 reads CASSGGELAGLKETQYF. CDR3 DNA: TGTGCCAGCAGCGGAGGCGAACTAGCGGGATTAAAAGAGACCCAGTACTTC.

V is TRBV7-9 and J is TRBJ1-5; D unclear. The CDR3 covers 14 residues. Trimming pared 2 bases from V and 6 bases from J, leaving 11 bases between. Germline V gene lookup returns CDR1 SEHNR and CDR2 FQNEAQ (reference sequence). Here the CDR3 DNA reads TGTGCCAGCAGCTTATCCCTCGGGGTTCAGCCCCAGCATTTT. It translates to CASSLSLGVQPQHF.

This clone showed up just once. The chain carries TRBV29-1 and TRBJ2-5; 10 nucleotides match TRBD1. The J call is doubtful: the DNA matches TRBJ2-7 better. The germline CDR1 and CDR2 sequences are SQVTM and ANQGSEA. The CDR3 is 16 residues long. DNA of the CDR3: TGCAGCGTTGAAGGCGGGGGGACAGGGGTGGTCTACGAGCAGTACTTC. This codes for CSVEGGGTGVVYEQYF.

This clone was observed a few times. The same CDR3 is also encoded by other DNA sequences in this sample. The V gene is TRBV30, the J gene TRBJ2-5; D gene ambiguous. CDR1 is GTSNPN and CDR2 is SVGIG in the germline V gene (reference sequence). This CDR3 spans 11 amino acids. Trimming removed 0 bases from V and 5 bases from J, with 4 bases in between. This chain's CDR3 is CAWSVTETQYF. As DNA, the CDR3 is TGTGCCTGGAGTGTAACGGAGACCCAGTACTTC. Complete variable domain (other parts from reference TRBV30 and TRBJ2-5): SQTIHQWPATLVQPVGSPLSLECTVEGTSNPNLYWYRQAAGRGLQLLFYSVGIGQISSEVPQNLSASRPQDRQFILSSKKLLLSDSGFYLCAWSVTETQYFGPGTRLLVL.

This chain joins TRBV9 and TRBJ1-1; unclear D gene. In germline, CDR1 is SGDLS, CDR2 YYNGEE. The CDR3 spans 14 residues. The V and J ends lost 0 bases and 1 base respectively, with 7 bases between them. The CDR3 here is CASSVVTANTEAFF. In DNA, the CDR3 is TGTGCCAGCAGCGTAGTAACAGCGAACACTGAAGCTTTCTTT.